The present T cell receptor (beta chain) was sequenced within a study of shared clonotypes between healthy human individuals. Study results and caveats: Clonotype sharing among the donors was expected to vary with sequencing depth. Sampling was confined to blood; repertoires within tissues likely differ.

To note about this clone: What it binds is not known.

All of the donors resided in Nashville, Tennessee, and each was a Caucasian adult. The authors sequenced unsorted PBMC DNA on ten immunoSEQ deep assay plates. TCRdb's copy holds only in-frame clones and misses some; the assay was immunoSEQ multiplex PCR. This table holds fewer than 700,000 clones, around 80% found once. Trimming took off 2 bases at V and 3 bases at J, with 15 bases between the two ends. Germline CDR1 SGHDT, CDR2 YYEEEE. The CDR3 length is 15 residues. The receptor was isolated from a woman aged 35 to 49 in good health. Some clones in this sample may be carry-over from other donors' samples. Sequencing was done on a sample of PBMCs. This rearrangement joins TRBV5-6 to TRBJ2-7; D possibly uses TRBD1 or TRBD2 (6 bases each). CDR3 coding DNA: TGTGCCAGCAGCTTCCTTAGAGGGGGGATCTACGAGCAGTACTTC. Translation gives CASSFLRGGIYEQYF.